This paragraph reports one T cell receptor (beta chain). Antigen specificity is unknown. Trimming removed 4 bases at V and 1 base at J, with 7 bases between. This CDR3 is built from 13 residues. Germline V gene data show CDR1 as MNHNS and CDR2 as SASEGT. Some clones are missing from TCRdb's copy, which holds only in-frame ones; the method was immunoSEQ multiplex PCR. The table shows about 68,000 clones, with around 84% occurring only once. This entry belongs to a study of neoadjuvant anti-PD-1 for oral cavity cancer. Study observations and caveats: Post-nivolumab, blood T cell clonality was significantly elevated in non-responders.

Stated time point: after neoadjuvant nivolumab, at surgical resection. No culture or expansion preceded analysis of these blood cells. The V and J genes are TRBV6-1 and TRBJ2-5, with D unclear. This clonotype was obtained from a person aged 35 to 85 with oral cavity squamous cell carcinoma. The starting material was PBMCs, obtained after nivolumab (anti-PD-1) treatment. CDR3 DNA: TGTGCCAGCAGTGTGAATCCCCAAGAGACCCAGTACTTC. Its protein product is CASSVNPQETQYF.